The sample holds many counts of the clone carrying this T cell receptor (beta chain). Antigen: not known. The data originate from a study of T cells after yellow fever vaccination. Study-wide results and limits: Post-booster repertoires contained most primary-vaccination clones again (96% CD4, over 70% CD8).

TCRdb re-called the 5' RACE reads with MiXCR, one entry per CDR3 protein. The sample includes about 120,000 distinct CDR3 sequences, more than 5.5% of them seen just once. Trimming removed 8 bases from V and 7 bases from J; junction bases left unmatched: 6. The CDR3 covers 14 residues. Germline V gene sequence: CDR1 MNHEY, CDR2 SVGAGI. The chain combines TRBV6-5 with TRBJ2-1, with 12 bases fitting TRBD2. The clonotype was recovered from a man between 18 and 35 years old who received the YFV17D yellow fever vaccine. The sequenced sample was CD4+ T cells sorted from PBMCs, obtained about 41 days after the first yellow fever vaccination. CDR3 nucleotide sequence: TGTGCCAGCCGGACTAGCGGGGATTTGAATGAGCAGTTCTTC. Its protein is CASRTSGDLNEQFF.